This TCR beta chain was observed in a study of CD8+ T cells in alopecia areata. CDR1 is GTSNPN and CDR2 is SVGIG in the germline V gene (reference sequence). The CDR3 covers 13 residues. V trimming: 2 bases; J trimming: 9 bases; junction bases outside the gene matches: 5. This sample's treatment: oral pan-JAK inhibitor, 5-10 mg twice daily. RNA was extracted and reverse transcribed into cDNA as the sequencing template. TCRdb's copy holds only in-frame clones and misses some; the assay was immunoSEQ multiplex PCR. The repertoire has some 110,000 clones, roughly 63% of them found once; the top ten carry 30%.

The sample consisted of CD8+ T cells sorted from blood, taken at week 4, from a patient treated with tofacitinib. The chain employs TRBV30 and TRBJ2-7; 12 positions agree with TRBD1. The TCR comes from a human donor with alopecia areata. The CDR3 DNA follows: TGTGCCTGGAGTCCAGGGACAGGGGGCTCGCAGTACTTC. Translation: CAWSPGTGGSQYF.